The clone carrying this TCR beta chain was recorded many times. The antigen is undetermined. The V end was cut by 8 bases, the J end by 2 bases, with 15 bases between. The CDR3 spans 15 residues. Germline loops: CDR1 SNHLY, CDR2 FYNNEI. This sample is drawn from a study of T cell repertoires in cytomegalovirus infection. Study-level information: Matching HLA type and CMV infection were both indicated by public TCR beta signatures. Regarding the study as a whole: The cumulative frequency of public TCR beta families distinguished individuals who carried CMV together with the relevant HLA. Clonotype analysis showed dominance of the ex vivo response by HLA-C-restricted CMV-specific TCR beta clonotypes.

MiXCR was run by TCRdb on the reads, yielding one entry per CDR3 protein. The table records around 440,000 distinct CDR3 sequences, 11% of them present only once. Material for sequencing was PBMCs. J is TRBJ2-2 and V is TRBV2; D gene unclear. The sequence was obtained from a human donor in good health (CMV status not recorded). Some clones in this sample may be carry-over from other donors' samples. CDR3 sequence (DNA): TGTGCCAGCCAAGCAGGTGGCGGTAACACCGGGGAGCTGTTTTTT. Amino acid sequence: CASQAGGGNTGELFF.